The clone carrying this T cell receptor beta chain was observed many times. This entry comes from a study of human T cells and chemical hapten exposure. Study-wide background: Diphenylcyclopropenone, dosed weekly to the scalp, was given to patients throughout the approximately 25-week study.

Germline loops: CDR1 SQVTM, CDR2 ANQGSEA. V lost 6 bases to trimming and J lost 6 bases; unmatched junction nucleotides: 4. This CDR3 comprises 11 residues. TCRdb redid the calling of the RACE reads with MiXCR, one entry per CDR3 protein. The table includes 50,000 to 65,000 distinct CDR3 sequences, 6.5% to 8.5% detected once. Time point described: pre-sensitization, week 0. Treatment indicated: therapeutic diphenylcyclopropenone sensitization with weekly scalp DPC. The sequence derives from a woman between 25 and 40 years old with alopecia areata. Some clones in this sample may be carry-over from other donors' samples. The sequenced sample was whole blood, obtained in connection with sensitization to the hapten diphenylcyclopropenone (DPC). The V call is TRBV29-1, the J call TRBJ1-1; 7 bases agree with TRBD1. The CDR3 spells CSVRGNSEAFF. The CDR3 nucleotides read TGCAGCGTCAGGGGGAATTCTGAAGCTTTCTTT.